This T cell receptor (beta chain) derives from a study of response to subunit inactivated influenza vaccine. The study, taken as a whole, reports: It was the authors' suggestion that each seasonal influenza vaccination recruits few new T cells.

The CDR3 spans 15 residues. V lost 4 bases, J lost 9 bases, and 10 bases stayed unmatched. TCRdb called the RT-PCR reads again in MiXCR, with one record for every CDR3 protein. The profile shows more than 550,000 distinct CDR3 sequences, 12% of them singletons. This clonotype appeared a few times. Its antigen is unknown. This rearrangement joins TRBV12-3 or TRBV12-4 to TRBJ1-3; 9 bases are a match to TRBD1. This material consisted of PBMCs from blood, taken on the day of vaccination. This clonotype was obtained from a man aged 50-60 years who received an inactivated influenza vaccine. The CDR3 nucleotides read TGTGCCAGCAGTTCTGGGACAGGGTCACTTGGCACCATATATTTT. Encoded protein: CASSSGTGSLGTIYF.